Here is one T cell receptor beta chain with its context. Antigen unknown. The sample is drawn from a study of T-cell reconstitution after alpha-beta-depleted transplantation in children. Findings of the study overall: T-cell numbers and diversity one year post-transplant derived largely from freshly generated T cells.

Construction of the TCRbeta library involved unique molecular identifiers. TCRdb fed the PCR reads into MiXCR, producing one record per CDR3 protein. The sample holds 610,000 or so distinct CDR3 sequences, 25% to 30% seen once. The J segment lost 8 bases and the V segment lost 1 base, leaving 11 bases of the junction unmatched. In germline, CDR1 is MNHEY, CDR2 SVGAGI. The CDR3 covers 16 residues. This receptor was taken from a boy younger than two with Wiskott-Aldrich syndrome, due to receive a stem cell transplant. J is TRBJ2-1 and V is TRBV6-5; 7 bases fit TRBD2. The input for sequencing was PBMCs, taken before TCRalphabeta/CD19-depleted stem cell transplant. The CDR3 spells CASSYLAGRPPHEQFF. The CDR3 DNA reads as TGTGCCAGCAGTTACTTAGCGGGCCGCCCGCCCCATGAGCAGTTCTTC.